This T cell receptor (beta chain) comes out of a study of blood T cell repertoires in COVID-19 (dated by TCRdb to 2020 to 2021). Background on the whole study: Recovered participants in ImmuneRACE Cohort 3 were defined by two consecutive negative NP/OP PCR tests, clearance by a healthcare professional, or resolution of symptoms. The collaborator samples originated in the United States, Italy and Spain and spanned the acute and convalescent phases of COVID-19. The prospective study material was composed of cDNA or gDNA derived from T cells, B-cell-depleted T cells, or PBMCs. Subjects who had been exposed to COVID-19, were actively infected with it, or had recovered from it provided the deeply sampled blood TCRbeta repertoires that made up the dataset. The repertoires were released in a freely available public database intended as a resource for research on the immune response to SARS-CoV-2. The samples were drawn from the first 160 participants of the ongoing ImmuneRACE study and from 950 to 1,500 subjects provided by 6 global collaborators. A de-identified subject ID, COVID-19 status, age in years and sex were almost always included in the sample metadata. HLA class I and class II types, where available, came from metadata supplied by the sample provider rather than from assay-based typing. Summary of the overall study and its limitations: The quantity of clinical and demographic metadata differed by source and by participant and was supplied without curation.

The germline V gene (reference sequence) provides CDR1 MNHEY and CDR2 SMNVEV. Taken from cysteine to phenylalanine, the CDR3 has 15 residues. Only CDR3 DNA remains: 45 bases, in frame from the first base. V lost 5 bases and J lost 4 bases, and the count of bases not matched to a germline gene is 5. Participants in the prospective study were enrolled through a virtual design, were aged about 18 to 100 years, and lived in 24 United States geographic areas. Cohort assignment in the prospective study relied on participant-reported clinical history from a screening survey and a study questionnaire. In the prospective study, mobile phlebotomists collected whole blood, serum and a nasopharyngeal or oropharyngeal swab from each participant. Participants in the prospective study had the option to provide additional blood draws and questionnaires over a 2-month period. Before DNA extraction, blood samples from the prospective study were shipped at room temperature or frozen.

This clone was observed a few times. There is no known antigen for this receptor. No base quality values were provided; no much bigger clone lies one nucleotide off. Different DNA sequences within this sample yield the same CDR3. TCRbeta CDR3 regions were amplified from genomic DNA using the immunoSEQ Assay, a bias-controlled multiplex PCR. The source study handled its data this way. Within the assay, amplification of reference gene primers was used to estimate how many nucleated cells each sample contained. To quantify the absolute abundance of each unique TCRbeta CDR3 rearrangement, sequence reads were collapsed and filtered. For each sample, productive Simpson clonality was calculated by taking the square root of Simpson's diversity index across productive rearrangements. TCRdb holds this immuneACCESS table with in-frame rearrangements only. Some clones are missing; in checked studies, unresolved V genes explain under half, and the rest has no known cause. D and trimming were read from the DNA, whereas the V and J calls and clone size are those reported in that table. The sample contains approximately 210,000 clones, around 87% of them found a single time. Together, the top ten hold more than 7% of the sample.

The V gene is TRBV27 and the J gene is TRBJ1-5, and 10 junctional nucleotides match TRBD1. This TCR derives from a man aged 25-45 years in a cohort exposed to, infected with or recovered from COVID-19 (not recorded which). The sample consisted of PBMCs or T cells enriched from blood (not recorded which). The CDR3 in this case is CASSPRDRGNQPQHF. The DNA reads TGTGCCAGCAGTCCACGGGACAGGGGAAATCAGCCCCAGCATTTT.